Following are 22 T cell receptor beta chains from one sample sequenced in a study of OX40 agonist ivuxolimab in advanced cancers. The library was generated by the immunoSEQ multiplex PCR assay. TCRdb provides this immuneACCESS table in a form limited to in-frame rearrangements. Some clones are lacking; in checked studies, under half of them reflect an unresolved V gene, and why the rest are absent is not known. This sample has some 60,000 clones in its table, and 75% to 95% of those were observed once. Roughly 13% of the sample belongs to the ten largest clones. Sequencing was performed on CD4+ or CD8+ T cells sorted from blood, taken in a trial of the OX40 agonist ivuxolimab. All receptors derive from an adult with an advanced solid tumor such as melanoma, head and neck, liver or kidney cancer.

This clone appeared once. V gene TRBV7-2 combines with J gene TRBJ2-5; tentatively, D is TRBD1 or TRBD2 (6 bases each). Germline assignment: CDR1 SGHTA and CDR2 FQGNSA. The CDR3 sequence is 18 residues long. V lost 5 bases, J lost 4 bases, and 26 bases lay in between. CDR3 residues: CASSRLVPQLGARETQYF. CDR3 bases: TGTGCCAGCAGCCGACTAGTCCCCCAGCTGGGGGCGAGAGAGACCCAGTACTTC.

V usage is TRBV7-2 and J usage is TRBJ2-3; D perhaps matches TRBD1 (5 bases). Germline V gives CDR1 SGHTA, CDR2 FQGNSA. This CDR3 contains 15 residues. Trimming removed 5 bases from V and 0 bases from J, with 12 bases in between. The CDR3 sequence: CASSPLTVSTDTQYF. Here the CDR3 DNA reads TGTGCCAGCAGCCCGCTGACAGTTAGCACAGATACGCAGTATTTT.

The V gene is TRBV7-2, the J gene TRBJ1-2; possible D gene TRBD1, 6 bases. V shed 3 bases and J shed 8 bases, with 13 bases lying between them. CDR1 is SGHTA, CDR2 FQGNSA, per germline. CDR3 size: 13 residues. The CDR3 is CASSFSSGAGYTF. The CDR3, as DNA: TGTGCCAGCAGCTTTAGCTCAGGGGCCGGCTACACCTTC.

The chain links TRBV20-1 to TRBJ2-3, with D perhaps TRBD2 (5 bases). Trimming pared 5 bases from V and 6 bases from J, leaving 9 bases between. The CDR3 spans 11 residues. Germline loops: CDR1 DFQATT, CDR2 SNEGSKA (reference sequence). The chain's CDR3 is CSALGVDTQYF. The CDR3 DNA sequence: TGCAGTGCTCTCGGGGTGGATACGCAGTATTTT.

The rearrangement uses TRBV19 and TRBJ2-1; TRBD2 agrees at 14 bases. The V and J ends lost 1 base and 10 bases, in that order; junction bases with no gene match: 6. CDR1 is LNHDA and CDR2 is SQIVND in the germline V gene (reference sequence). The CDR3 is 16 residues long. CDR3 amino acids: CASSIATSGRAGEQFF. The DNA for the CDR3 is TGTGCCAGTAGTATAGCGACTAGCGGGAGGGCGGGGGAGCAGTTCTTC.

The chain employs TRBV28 and TRBJ2-1; D is perhaps TRBD2 (6 bases). V shed 4 bases and J shed 4 bases, with 17 bases lying between them. This CDR3 comprises 16 residues. CDR1 and CDR2 (germline): MDHEN, SYDVKM. The CDR3: CASSSTSLPGYNEQFF. Written as DNA, the CDR3 is TGTGCCAGCAGTTCCACTAGCTTGCCGGGATACAATGAGCAGTTCTTC.

V usage is TRBV6-5 and J usage is TRBJ2-5; D is perhaps TRBD1 or TRBD2 (5 bases each). This CDR3 contains 13 residues. The germline gives CDR1 MNHEY, CDR2 SVGAGI. Deletions cut 6 bases from V and 5 bases from J, with 13 bases between. The CDR3 region is CASSSGARETQYF. The CDR3 DNA is TGTGCCAGCAGCTCCGGGGCGCGGGAGACCCAGTACTTC.

The rearrangement links TRBV19 to TRBJ2-2; D might be TRBD1 or TRBD2, each matching 7 bases. Germline values: CDR1 LNHDA, CDR2 SQIVND (reference sequence). The CDR3 has 14 residues. Trimming removed 6 bases from V and 5 bases from J, with 13 bases in between. The CDR3 sequence is CASSPRGGTGELFF. The CDR3 bases are TGTGCCAGTAGCCCCAGGGGGGGAACCGGGGAGCTGTTTTTT.

V gene TRBV5-4 combines with J gene TRBJ2-1; D call uncertain. The length of the CDR3 is 15 residues. CDR1 SGHNT and CDR2 YYREEE come from the germline V gene (reference sequence). V shed 1 base and J shed 7 bases, with 15 bases lying between them. This CDR3 reads CASSLFRVVTNEQFF. The CDR3, as DNA: TGTGCCAGCAGCTTGTTTAGGGTTGTTACGAATGAGCAGTTCTTC.

V usage is TRBV7-2 and J usage is TRBJ2-3; D gene ambiguous. This CDR3 region has 12 residues. Trimming stripped 1 base from V and 3 bases from J, with 2 bases between. Germline-derived CDR1 and CDR2 are SGHTA and FQGNSA. The CDR3 bases are TGTGCCAGCAGCTTAGAGACAGATACGCAGTATTTT. Translation gives CASSLETDTQYF.

Regarding this clone: The same CDR3 can be traced to other DNA sequences in this sample. V and J are TRBV7-2 and TRBJ2-2, with D unclear. Trimming took 5 bases from V and 3 from J, leaving 4 bases between them. Germline V gene lookup returns CDR1 SGHTA and CDR2 FQGNSA. There are 12 residues in the CDR3. CDR3 loop: CASSTYTGELFF. Here the CDR3 DNA reads TGTGCCAGCAGCACCTACACCGGGGAGCTGTTTTTT.

The chain carries TRBV28 and TRBJ2-7; 8 nucleotides line up with TRBD1. The CDR3 loop spans 14 amino acids. Germline V gene data show CDR1 as MDHEN and CDR2 as SYDVKM. V trimming: 5 bases; J trimming: 6 bases; junction bases outside the gene matches: 9. For the CDR3, the DNA is TGTGCCAGCAGTGAAAACAGGGGGAATGGCGAGCAGTACTTC. This translates into CASSENRGNGEQYF. Complete variable domain (other parts from reference TRBV28 and TRBJ2-7): DVKVTQSSRYLVKRTGEKVFLECVQDMDHENMFWYRQDPGLGLRLIYFSYDVKMKEKGDIPEGYSVSREKKERFSLILESASTNQTSMYLCASSENRGNGEQYFGPGTRLTVT.

This rearrangement joins TRBV6-1 to TRBJ2-3; D is perhaps TRBD1 or TRBD2 (5 bases each). The CDR3 is 16 amino acids. Trimming took 4 bases from V and 4 from J, leaving 18 bases between them. Germline V gives CDR1 MNHNS, CDR2 SASEGT. CDR3 coding DNA: TGTGCCAGCAGTGCCCCAGGGACCCGAAGGGCAGATACGCAGTATTTT. Its translation: CASSAPGTRRADTQYF.

The gene calls are TRBV5-2 and TRBJ2-6; TRBD2, as called in the table, went unchecked against the DNA. TRBV5-2 is a documented pseudogene. CDR3 length equals 17 residues. The CDR3, as DNA: TGTGCCAGCAGCTTGCAAGCTTCCGTCTATGGGGCCAACGTCCTGACTTTC. The encoded protein is CASSLQASVYGANVLTF.

The chain links TRBV9 to TRBJ2-1, with 8 bases lining up with TRBD2. Germline CDR1 and CDR2: SGDLS and YYNGEE. This CDR3 contains 14 residues. The trim removed 0 bases at V and 8 bases at J, leaving 4 bases unmatched. CDR3 residues: CASSVDASGHEQFF. CDR3 nucleotide sequence: TGTGCCAGCAGCGTAGATGCTAGCGGGCATGAGCAGTTCTTC.

Here the CDR3 DNA reads TGCGCCAGCAGGACAGAAGCGAACACCGGGGAGCTGTTTTTT. This translates into CASRTEANTGELFF. The chain uses TRBV10-2 and TRBJ2-2; maybe TRBD1 (5 bases). CDR3 length: 14 residues. Trimming removed 6 bases at V and 0 bases at J, with 8 bases between. Per the germline V gene, CDR1 is WSHSY and CDR2 is SAAADI.

This chain joins TRBV28 and TRBJ1-4; 7 nucleotides line up with TRBD1. This CDR3 contains 15 residues. Germline V gives CDR1 MDHEN, CDR2 SYDVKM. Trimming took 4 bases from V and 10 from J; bases not matched to a gene: 12. Here the CDR3 reads CASSSPDRTGRKLFF. CDR3 DNA sequence: TGTGCCAGCAGTTCCCCGGACAGGACGGGGAGAAAACTGTTTTTT.

This rearrangement joins TRBV7-8 to TRBJ2-5; D might be TRBD1 or TRBD2, each matching 5 bases. V lost 0 bases and J 5 bases, leaving 13 bases between the germline ends. The CDR3 length is 15 residues. Per germline, CDR1 SGHVS and CDR2 FQNEAQ. Written as DNA, the CDR3 is TGTGCCAGCAGCTTAGCGCTGGGGGTGCGGGAGACCCAGTACTTC. This translates into CASSLALGVRETQYF.

The chain joins TRBV7-9 to TRBJ2-7; D call uncertain. The CDR3 runs 13 residues. The V end lost 1 base, the J end lost 3 bases, and 7 bases lay between the germline ends. Germline CDR1 and CDR2: SEHNR and FQNEAQ (reference sequence). The CDR3 DNA sequence: TGTGCCAGCAGCTTAGGTAGGGACTACGAGCAGTACTTC. It specifies CASSLGRDYEQYF.

The genes are TRBV7-9 and TRBJ2-3, with D perhaps TRBD1 or TRBD2 (6 bases each). V was pared by 7 bases and J by 1 base, with 15 bases between. This CDR3 contains 15 residues. CDR1 and CDR2 (germline): SEHNR, FQNEAQ (reference sequence). This chain's CDR3 is CASNPGAGRTDTQYF. The CDR3, as DNA: TGTGCCAGCAACCCGGGGGCGGGCCGCACAGATACGCAGTATTTT.

The chain recombines TRBV11-3 with TRBJ1-5, with 12 bases matching TRBD1. The CDR3 totals 18 residues. In germline, CDR1 is SGHNT, CDR2 YENEEA. V lost 5 bases and J lost 2; bases outside the gene matches: 10. The chain's CDR3 is CASSPGTGGGKGNQPQHF. The DNA of the CDR3 is TGTGCCAGCAGCCCCGGGACAGGGGGCGGAAAGGGCAATCAGCCCCAGCATTTT.

This clone has only one observation. The chain recombines TRBV9 with TRBJ2-5; TRBD2 matches at 7 bases. Germline CDR1 is SGDLS and CDR2 is YYNGEE. CDR3 length: 14 amino acids. The junction had 5 bases not matched to a gene; V was cut back by 1 base and J by 5 bases. DNA for the CDR3: TGTGCCAGCAGCGTATCGAGGGGAGGGGAGACCCAGTACTTC. Its protein product is CASSVSRGGETQYF.